This T cell receptor beta chain was sequenced during a study of human thymus T cells. General study points: Thymic repertoires from unrelated individuals overlapped highly, related research reported.

The CDR3 sequence is 14 residues long. The ends were cut back, 1 base at V and 3 bases at J, with 9 bases in the middle. Germline lookup yields CDR1 SGHTA and CDR2 FQGNSA. In the case of this clone: The antigen is not known.

From resections taken during corrective heart surgery, the thymus tissue was obtained. Here immunoSEQ multiplex PCR was the method, and the copy in TCRdb shows in-frame clones only, minus some. In the table there are under 95,000 clones, 85% to 95% of which are singletons. J is TRBJ1-2 and V is TRBV7-2, with no clear D. This clonotype originated in a girl in the first two years of life with a congenital heart defect but otherwise immunologically healthy. Sequenced sample: thymus tissue. CDR3 region: CASSLGGRDYGYTF. Written as DNA, the CDR3 is TGTGCCAGCAGCTTAGGAGGCCGTGACTATGGCTACACCTTC.